This T cell receptor (beta chain) was sequenced during a study of early T cells in non-severe SARS-CoV-2 infection. Trimming shortened V by 2 bases and J by 7 bases, and 5 bases separated the two germline ends. The CDR3 covers 11 residues. TCRdb itself ran the 5' RACE reads through MiXCR, one entry per CDR3 protein. The table lists under 140,000 distinct CDR3 sequences, roughly 12% of them singletons. This TCR was sampled from an adult who was a healthcare worker with PCR-confirmed SARS-CoV-2 infection or an uninfected control (not recorded which). Sequenced here: whole blood, sampled at baseline. This chain links TRBV12-3 or TRBV12-4 with TRBJ2-5; unclear D gene. CDR3: CASSLSRTQYF. As DNA, the CDR3 is TGTGCCAGCAGTTTATCTCGGACCCAGTACTTC.